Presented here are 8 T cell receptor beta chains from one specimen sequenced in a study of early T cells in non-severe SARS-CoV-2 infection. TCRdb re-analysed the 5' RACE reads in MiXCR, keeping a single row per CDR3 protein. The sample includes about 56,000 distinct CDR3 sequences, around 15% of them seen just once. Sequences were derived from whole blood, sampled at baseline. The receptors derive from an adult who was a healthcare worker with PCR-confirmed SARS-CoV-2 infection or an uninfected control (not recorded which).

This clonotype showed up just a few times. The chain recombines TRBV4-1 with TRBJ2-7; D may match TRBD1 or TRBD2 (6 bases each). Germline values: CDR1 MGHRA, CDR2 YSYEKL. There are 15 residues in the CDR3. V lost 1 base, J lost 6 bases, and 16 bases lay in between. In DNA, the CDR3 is TGCGCCAGCAGCCAAGGACTAGGGGGGAGCTCCGAGCAGTACTTC. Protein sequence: CASSQGLGGSSEQYF.

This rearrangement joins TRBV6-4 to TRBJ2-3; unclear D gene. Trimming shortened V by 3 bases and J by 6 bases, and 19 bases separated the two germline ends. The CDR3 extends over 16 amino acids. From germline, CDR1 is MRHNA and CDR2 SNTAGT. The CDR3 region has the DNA TGTGCCAGCAGTGAGGCGCCACAGCGTGTCGGGGATACGCAGTATTTT. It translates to CASSEAPQRVGDTQYF.

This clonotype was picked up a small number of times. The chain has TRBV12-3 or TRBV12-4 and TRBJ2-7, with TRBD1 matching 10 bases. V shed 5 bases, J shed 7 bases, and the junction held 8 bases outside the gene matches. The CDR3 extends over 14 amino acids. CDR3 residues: CASSPDRGLNEQYF. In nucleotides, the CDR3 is TGTGCCAGCAGTCCCGACAGGGGGCTAAATGAGCAGTACTTC.

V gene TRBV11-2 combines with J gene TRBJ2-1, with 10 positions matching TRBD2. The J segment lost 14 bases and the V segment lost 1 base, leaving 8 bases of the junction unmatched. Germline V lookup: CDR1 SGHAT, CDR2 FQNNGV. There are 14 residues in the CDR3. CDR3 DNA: TGTGCCAGCAGCTTAGGCCGAGGTGGGACTAGCGAGTTCTTC. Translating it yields CASSLGRGGTSEFF.

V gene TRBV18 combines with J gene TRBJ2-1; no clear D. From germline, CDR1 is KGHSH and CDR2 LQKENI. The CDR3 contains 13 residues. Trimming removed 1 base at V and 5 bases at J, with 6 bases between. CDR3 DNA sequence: TGTGCCAGCTCACCACGAGAGGACAATGAGCAGTTCTTC. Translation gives CASSPREDNEQFF.

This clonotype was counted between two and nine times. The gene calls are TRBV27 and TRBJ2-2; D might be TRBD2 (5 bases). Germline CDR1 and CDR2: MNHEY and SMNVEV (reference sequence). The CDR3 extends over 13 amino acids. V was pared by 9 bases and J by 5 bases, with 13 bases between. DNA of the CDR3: TGTGCCAGTAGAGGACTTATTACCGGGGAGCTGTTTTTT. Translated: CASRGLITGELFF.

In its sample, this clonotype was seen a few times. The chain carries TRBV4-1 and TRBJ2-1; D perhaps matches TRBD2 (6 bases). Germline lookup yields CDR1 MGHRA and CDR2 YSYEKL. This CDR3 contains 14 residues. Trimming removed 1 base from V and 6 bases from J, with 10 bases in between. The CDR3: CASSQGGSGNEQFF. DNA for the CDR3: TGCGCCAGCAGCCAAGGGGGTAGCGGCAATGAGCAGTTCTTC.

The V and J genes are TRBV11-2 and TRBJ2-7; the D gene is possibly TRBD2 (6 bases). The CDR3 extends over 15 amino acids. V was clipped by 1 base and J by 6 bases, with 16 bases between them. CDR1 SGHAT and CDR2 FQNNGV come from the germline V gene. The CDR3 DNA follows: TGTGCCAGCAGCTTAGTACGCGGGGCTTCAGGCGAGCAGTACTTC. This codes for CASSLVRGASGEQYF.